The TCR beta chain described here comes from a study of blood T cell repertoires in COVID-19. Study in general: Sites in the United States, Italy and Spain provided acute and convalescent COVID-19 samples. Sample material is recorded as cDNA or gDNA derived from T cells, B-cell-depleted T cells, or PBMCs.

Method: immunoSEQ multiplex PCR; TCRdb's copy keeps in-frame clones and lacks some. Seen here are 350,000 to 400,000 clones, around 89% observed once, and the top ten hold about 1%. V shed 3 bases and J shed 5 bases, with 13 bases lying between them. Germline V lookup: CDR1 MNHEY, CDR2 SMNVEV (reference sequence). The CDR3 totals 15 residues. Enrolled through a virtual design, the participants were between roughly 18 and 90 years of age and came from about two dozen US areas. Two negative PCRs, clearance, or symptom resolution characterized the recovered Cohort 3 donors. The sequence was obtained from a young man who had recovered from COVID-19. Sample: PBMCs or T cells enriched from blood (not recorded which). The chain employs TRBV27 and TRBJ2-2, with D perhaps matching TRBD1 (7 bases). This CDR3 is CASSLAGGTTGELFF. The CDR3 DNA reads TGTGCCAGCAGTTTGGCAGGGGGGACGACCGGGGAGCTGTTTTTT.